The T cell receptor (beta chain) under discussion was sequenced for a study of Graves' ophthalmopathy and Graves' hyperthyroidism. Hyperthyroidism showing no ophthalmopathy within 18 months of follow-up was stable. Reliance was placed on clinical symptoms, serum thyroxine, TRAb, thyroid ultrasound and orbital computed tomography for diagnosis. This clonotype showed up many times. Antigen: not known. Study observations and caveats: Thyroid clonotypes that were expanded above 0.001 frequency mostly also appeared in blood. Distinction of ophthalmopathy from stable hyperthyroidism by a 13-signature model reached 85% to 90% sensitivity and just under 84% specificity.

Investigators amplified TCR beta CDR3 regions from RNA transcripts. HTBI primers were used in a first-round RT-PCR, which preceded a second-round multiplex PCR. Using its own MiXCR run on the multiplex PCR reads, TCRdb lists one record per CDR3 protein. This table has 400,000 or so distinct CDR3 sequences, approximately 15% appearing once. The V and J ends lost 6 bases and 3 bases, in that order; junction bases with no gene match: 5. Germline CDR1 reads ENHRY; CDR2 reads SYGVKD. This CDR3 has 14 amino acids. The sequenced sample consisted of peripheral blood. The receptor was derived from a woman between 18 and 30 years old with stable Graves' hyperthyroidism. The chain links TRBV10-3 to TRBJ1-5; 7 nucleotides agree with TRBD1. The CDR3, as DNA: TGTGCCATCAGGGGGACAGCACACAATCAGCCCCAGCATTTT. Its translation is CAIRGTAHNQPQHF.